A single sample gave rise to the 24 T cell receptor beta chains below, sequenced in a study of Graves' ophthalmopathy and Graves' hyperthyroidism. From RNA, the CDR3 regions of TCR beta chains were amplified and sequenced. HTBI primers primed a first-round RT-PCR, and a second-round multiplex PCR followed. A single record per CDR3 protein comes from TCRdb applying MiXCR to the multiplex PCR reads. Here the sample spans just over 600,000 distinct CDR3 sequences, 22% being singletons. The sequencing sample was made of peripheral blood. The origin of the receptors is a woman aged 18-29 years with stable Graves' hyperthyroidism. Some clones in this sample may be carry-over from other donors' samples.

This clonotype came up many times. V usage is TRBV10-3 and J usage is TRBJ2-5; 7 bases match TRBD1. Germline CDR1 ENHRY, CDR2 SYGVKD. Trimming took 9 bases from V and 1 from J; bases not matched to a gene: 2. The CDR3 covers 12 residues. The CDR3 is CAIQGPQETQYF. DNA for the CDR3: TGTGCCATACAGGGGCCCCAAGAGACCCAGTACTTC.

This clonotype was seen ten or more times. This CDR3 reads CASSEGQYEQYF. The CDR3, as DNA: TGTGCCAGCAGTGAAGGGCAGTACGAGCAGTACTTC. This sequence joins TRBV2 and TRBJ2-7; D is undetermined. V was pared by 1 base and J by 4 bases, with 5 bases between. This CDR3 contains 12 residues. From germline, CDR1 is SNHLY and CDR2 FYNNEI.

Many counts were recorded for this clonotype. V is TRBV9 and J is TRBJ1-2; D is unresolved. The CDR3 length is 13 residues. Trimming took 0 bases from V and 3 from J, leaving 6 bases between them. The germline V gene encodes CDR1 SGDLS and CDR2 YYNGEE. CDR3 nucleotide sequence: TGTGCCAGCAGCGTAGCCTGGGACTATGGCTACACCTTC. As protein: CASSVAWDYGYTF.

This clonotype was counted many times. The rearrangement links TRBV11-2 to TRBJ1-3; D is undetermined. The V and J ends lost 1 base and 4 bases respectively, with 11 bases between them. The CDR3 consists of 15 residues. Germline CDR1 and CDR2: SGHAT and FQNNGV. The CDR3 protein is CASSLVLGIGNTIYF. CDR3 DNA: TGTGCCAGCAGCTTAGTCTTGGGAATCGGAAACACCATATATTTT.

This clonotype was counted a few times. The rearrangement uses TRBV30 and TRBJ1-2; 11 nucleotides agree with TRBD1. The V and J ends lost 1 base and 10 bases, in that order; junction bases with no gene match: 5. The CDR3 runs 13 residues. Germline V lookup: CDR1 GTSNPN, CDR2 SVGIG (reference sequence). The CDR3 DNA reads TGTGCCTGGAGTGAGGACAGGGGGCGCGTCTACACCTTC. Amino acid sequence: CAWSEDRGRVYTF.

For the CDR3, the DNA is TGTGCCATCCGGTCGGATAACTCTGGAAACACCATATATTTT. Translation: CAIRSDNSGNTIYF. The rearrangement joins TRBV10-3 to TRBJ1-3, with D unclear. CDR3 size: 14 residues. V was trimmed by 8 bases and J by 0 bases, leaving 11 bases between them. Germline V gene lookup returns CDR1 ENHRY and CDR2 SYGVKD.

The J gene is TRBJ1-5, the V gene TRBV24-1; D possibly corresponds to TRBD1 (6 bases). V was trimmed by 4 bases and J by 2 bases, leaving 11 bases between them. CDR1 KGHDR and CDR2 SFDVKD come from the germline V gene. The CDR3 is 15 amino acids. The CDR3 DNA sequence: TGTGCCACCAGTGACAACAGGGTTGGCAATCAGCCCCAGCATTTT. The encoded protein is CATSDNRVGNQPQHF.

There are many counts of this clonotype. The V call is TRBV19, the J call TRBJ1-5; D is unresolved. The ends were cut back, 3 bases at V and 5 bases at J, with 17 bases in the middle. CDR1 LNHDA and CDR2 SQIVND come from the germline V gene (reference sequence). This CDR3 comprises 16 residues. The CDR3 DNA follows: TGTGCCAGTAGTATCGCTCAATCAGCGCGGGATCAGCCCCAGCATTTT. Protein sequence: CASSIAQSARDQPQHF.

This clonotype was seen at least ten times. This chain connects TRBV14 to TRBJ1-1; tentative D call: TRBD1 (5 bases). Trimming removed 5 bases from V and 7 bases from J, with 17 bases in between. Germline V gene data show CDR1 as SGHDN and CDR2 as FVKESK. The CDR3 has 14 residues. CDR3 amino acids: CASSSRTRRGEAFF. The DNA for the CDR3 is TGTGCCAGCAGCTCTCGGACACGGCGGGGTGAAGCTTTCTTT.

At least ten counts were recorded for this clonotype. A much bigger clone sits one base away, suggesting this may be a read error. The J gene is TRBJ2-7, the V gene TRBV2; TRBD1 is a possible D gene (6 bases). This CDR3 spans 11 amino acids. CDR1 SNHLY and CDR2 FYNNEI come from the germline V gene. The V end lost 6 bases, the J end lost 5 bases, and 8 bases lay between the germline ends. The CDR3 coding sequence is TGTGCCAGCAGACAGGGCAACGAGCAGTACTTC. Translated, it gives CASRQGNEQYF.

In this sample, this clonotype turned up once. The rearrangement links TRBV30 to TRBJ2-7, with 8 bases that match TRBD1. Unmatched junction bases numbered 14, after V lost 5 bases and J lost 8 bases. The CDR3 has 14 residues. Looked up from germline, CDR1 is GTSNPN and CDR2 is SVGIG (reference sequence). The CDR3 coding sequence is TGTGCCTGGGACGACAGGGGAGCGTATGGCCAGCAGTACTTC. It specifies CAWDDRGAYGQQYF.

There are many counts of this clonotype. The junction differs from germline at one of its ends, possibly a read error. The chain has TRBV19 and TRBJ1-2; no clear D gene. Per germline, CDR1 LNHDA and CDR2 SQIVND (reference sequence). The CDR3 has 15 amino acids. The DNA of the CDR3 is TGTGCCAGTAGAATAGACCATTCCTCCACCTATGGCTACACCTTC. Protein sequence: CASRIDHSSTYGYTF.

The CDR3: CASSRGLEVYGYTF. The CDR3 nucleotides are TGTGCCAGCAGCCGGGGTCTAGAGGTTTATGGCTACACCTTC. This rearrangement joins TRBV6-1 to TRBJ1-2; D gene unclear. CDR3 size: 14 residues. Trimming shortened V by 6 bases and J by 5 bases, and 16 bases separated the two germline ends. Looked up from germline, CDR1 is MNHNS and CDR2 is SASEGT.

This clonotype was detected many times. This chain joins TRBV9 and TRBJ2-5, with D perhaps TRBD1 (5 bases). CDR3 length: 16 residues. Trimming took off 0 bases at V and 2 bases at J, with 14 bases between the two ends. Germline CDR1 is SGDLS and CDR2 is YYNGEE. CDR3 residues: CASSVAIVGHQETQYF. The DNA for the CDR3 is TGTGCCAGCAGCGTAGCGATTGTAGGACATCAAGAGACCCAGTACTTC.

This clonotype was counted ten times or more. The V and J genes are TRBV20-1 and TRBJ1-2; 8 nucleotides match TRBD1. CDR3 size: 12 residues. Germline assignment: CDR1 DFQATT and CDR2 SNEGSKA (reference sequence). CDR3 region: CRGTGKSYGYTF. CDR3 bases: TGCAGAGGGACAGGCAAGTCCTATGGCTACACCTTC.

Comment on this clonotype: The junction differs from germline at one of its ends, possibly a read error. The CDR3 is CASSYGGIIWTEACF. CDR3 nucleotide sequence: TGTGCCAGCAGTTACGGTGGGATCATATGGACTGAAGCTTGCTTT. The chain is built from TRBV6-5 and TRBJ1-1; D uncertain. Germline CDR1 and CDR2: MNHEY and SVGAGI. CDR3 size: 15 residues.

This clonotype was recorded many times. The V and J genes are TRBV11-1 and TRBJ1-1, with TRBD1 matching 7 bases. The germline CDR1 and CDR2 sequences are SGHAT and FQDESV (reference sequence). V lost 5 bases to trimming and J lost 1 base; unmatched junction nucleotides: 7. The CDR3 has 15 amino acids. CDR3: CASSARTGQNTEAFF. CDR3 sequence (DNA): TGTGCCAGCAGCGCACGGACAGGCCAGAACACTGAAGCTTTCTTT.

This clonotype was counted at least ten times. The CDR3 nucleotides read TGCAGCGTGGTAGTAGCGGGGGCGGGGGGGACCCAGTACTTC. Protein product: CSVVVAGAGGTQYF. The genes are TRBV29-1 and TRBJ2-5, with 9 bases aligning to TRBD2. Germline CDR1 is SQVTM and CDR2 is ANQGSEA. With V trimmed by 6 bases and J by 7 bases, 12 bases remained unmatched. This CDR3 has 14 amino acids.

At least ten counts were recorded for this clonotype. The rearrangement joins TRBV6-2 or TRBV6-3 to TRBJ1-1; the match to TRBD1 covers 7 bases. J was trimmed by 3 bases and V by 2 bases; bases with no gene match: 18. Germline CDR1 MNHEY, CDR2 SVGEGT. This CDR3 contains 19 residues. The CDR3 here is CASSYRQGSSPLRDTEAFF. In DNA, the CDR3 is TGTGCCAGCAGTTACAGACAGGGTTCGTCCCCCTTGAGGGACACTGAAGCTTTCTTT.

This clonotype was detected only a few times. This chain joins TRBV28 and TRBJ2-6, with D perhaps TRBD1 (5 bases). Germline lookup yields CDR1 MDHEN and CDR2 SYDVKM. This CDR3 is 16 amino acids long. V was clipped by 4 bases and J by 2 bases, with 12 bases between them. The CDR3 reads CASSSPGKAGANVLTF. The CDR3 DNA reads TGTGCCAGCAGTTCTCCAGGGAAGGCTGGGGCCAACGTCCTGACTTTC.

This clonotype was counted many times. This rearrangement joins TRBV12-3 or TRBV12-4 to TRBJ1-5, with unresolved D. This CDR3 is built from 15 residues. V gave up 7 bases and J gave up 6 bases, with 19 bases separating them. The CDR3 reads CASTLGNFAGQPQHF. CDR3 nucleotide sequence: TGTGCCAGCACCCTAGGGAATTTCGCGGGTCAGCCCCAGCATTTT.

The table lists this clonotype with a few counts. The V gene is TRBV19, the J gene TRBJ1-2, with 10 bases fitting TRBD1. Germline V gene lookup returns CDR1 LNHDA and CDR2 SQIVND (reference sequence). The CDR3 loop spans 15 amino acids. The J segment lost 5 bases and the V segment lost 5 bases, leaving 8 bases of the junction unmatched. The CDR3 spells CASSFAGTGEYGYTF. The CDR3 DNA is TGTGCCAGTAGTTTTGCCGGGACAGGGGAGTATGGCTACACCTTC.

This clonotype was counted only a few times. The J gene is TRBJ2-5, the V gene TRBV2; TRBD2 is a possible D gene (6 bases). Germline CDR1 is SNHLY and CDR2 is FYNNEI. This CDR3 comprises 17 residues. The V gene lost 2 bases and the J gene lost 2 bases, with 18 bases spanning the gap. Here the CDR3 DNA reads TGTGCCAGCAGTGAAAGTGGCCAGGAGGGGTTGCAAGAGACCCAGTACTTC. Translating gives CASSESGQEGLQETQYF. The whole variable domain, filled in from reference TRBV2 and TRBJ2-5, reads EPEVTQTPSHQVTQMGQEVILRCVPISNHLYFYWYRQILGQKVEFLVSFYNNEISEKSEIFDDQFSVERPDGSNFTLKIRSTKLEDSAMYFCASSESGQEGLQETQYFGPGTRLLVL.

Many counts were recorded for this clonotype. This chain uses TRBV19 with TRBJ2-7, with 8 bases fitting TRBD1. The CDR3 has 14 amino acids. The trim removed 3 bases at V and 8 bases at J, leaving 9 bases unmatched. CDR1 is LNHDA and CDR2 is SQIVND in the germline V gene (reference sequence). The CDR3 bases are TGTGCCAGTAGTATCTCCGGACAGGGTGGAAAGCAGTACTTC. This sequence encodes CASSISGQGGKQYF.